This entry lists 27 T cell receptor beta chains sequenced from one sample in a study of cytomegalovirus exposure and HLA in healthy donors. Sequenced by immunoSEQ multiplex PCR; TCRdb stores in-frame clones only, minus some. The repertoire consists of approximately 160,000 clones, with roughly 90% occurring once and the leading ten covering 5% to 7%. Sequenced material: PBMCs. Source of these receptors: a woman in her thirties in good health and CMV-seronegative.

The table lists this clone with a few counts. The rearrangement uses TRBV27 and TRBJ2-7; D tentatively reads TRBD1 or TRBD2 (6 bases each). The V and J ends lost 8 bases and 3 bases respectively, with 11 bases between them. The germline gives CDR1 MNHEY, CDR2 SMNVEV (reference sequence). This CDR3 contains 12 residues. Here the CDR3 DNA reads TGTGCCAGCCGCGGGACAAACTACGAGCAGTACTTC. It yields the protein CASRGTNYEQYF.

This sequence joins TRBV7-9 and TRBJ2-5, with D possibly TRBD1 on 6 matching bases. Deletions cut 7 bases from V and 2 bases from J, with 17 bases between. Germline loops: CDR1 SEHNR, CDR2 FQNEAQ (reference sequence). The CDR3 totals 15 residues. This CDR3 is CASTTSGHQQETQYF. The CDR3 nucleotides are TGTGCCAGCACCACCTCGGGACACCAACAAGAGACCCAGTACTTC.

The chain uses TRBV28 and TRBJ1-2, with D tentatively TRBD1 (6 bases). Per the germline V gene, CDR1 is MDHEN and CDR2 is SYDVKM. The CDR3 sequence is 13 residues long. Trimming left V 3 bases short and J 8 bases short, with 13 bases between. As DNA, the CDR3 is TGTGCCAGCAGTTTTTCGGGGGGCTGGGGCTACACCTTC. Its protein product is CASSFSGGWGYTF.

The V call is TRBV4-3, the J call TRBJ2-1; a weak D match, TRBD2 (6 bases). CDR3 length: 16 residues. Germline V gene data show CDR1 as LGHNA and CDR2 as YSLEER. Trimming took off 0 bases at V and 0 bases at J, with 9 bases between the two ends. The CDR3 DNA follows: TGCGCCAGCAGCCAAGAGGCTAGCGTCTCCTACAATGAGCAGTTCTTC. Its protein is CASSQEASVSYNEQFF.

Note on this clone: This same CDR3 is encoded by further DNA sequences in the sample. The chain uses TRBV5-6 and TRBJ2-3; D remains unclear. Trimming shortened V by 4 bases and J by 1 base, and 7 bases separated the two germline ends. Germline V lookup: CDR1 SGHDT, CDR2 YYEEEE. The CDR3 length is 13 residues. DNA for the CDR3: TGTGCCAGCAGCCTACGGGGCACAGATACGCAGTATTTT. Its protein is CASSLRGTDTQYF.

This clone was detected once. This rearrangement joins TRBV4-1 to TRBJ2-5; TRBD1 agrees at 10 bases. In germline, CDR1 is MGHRA, CDR2 YSYEKL. J was trimmed by 3 bases and V by 4 bases; bases with no gene match: 5. CDR3 length equals 15 residues. The CDR3 region is CASSRSDRGEETQYF. DNA of the CDR3: TGCGCCAGCAGCCGATCGGACAGGGGGGAAGAGACCCAGTACTTC.

The chain uses TRBV4-2 and TRBJ1-5, with a tentative D call TRBD1 (6 bases). The length of the CDR3 is 14 residues. Trimming pared 5 bases from V and 11 bases from J, leaving 19 bases between. Germline CDR1 LGHNA, CDR2 YNFKEQ. The CDR3 bases are TGTGCCAGCAGCTTACTTATGGGGGGCGATGCCCAGCATTTT. It codes for CASSLLMGGDAQHF.

This sequence joins TRBV7-9 and TRBJ1-3, with a tentative D call TRBD1 (6 bases). CDR3 length: 14 amino acids. V was pared by 5 bases and J by 4 bases, with 12 bases between. Germline loops: CDR1 SEHNR, CDR2 FQNEAQ (reference sequence). The CDR3 protein is CASSVGGSGNTIYF. CDR3 bases: TGTGCCAGCAGCGTAGGGGGTTCCGGAAACACCATATATTTT.

The CDR3 DNA is TGCGCCAGCAGCCAGAGGACGGACGACAACTATGGCTACACCTTC. Its translation: CASSQRTDDNYGYTF. This chain uses TRBV4-3 with TRBJ1-2, with no clear D. CDR3 length: 15 residues. CDR1 LGHNA and CDR2 YSLEER come from the germline V gene. Trimming pared 3 bases from V and 2 bases from J, leaving 13 bases between.

V and J are TRBV5-1 and TRBJ2-7; D is uncertain. The CDR3 loop spans 15 amino acids. Germline V gives CDR1 SGHRS, CDR2 YFSETQ. V gave up 0 bases and J gave up 0 bases, with 10 bases separating them. CDR3 in DNA: TGCGCCAGCAGCTTGGGAGGCATCAGCTCCTACGAGCAGTACTTC. Its translation is CASSLGGISSYEQYF.

The rearrangement uses TRBV28 and TRBJ2-3; no definite D call. The V gene lost 6 bases and the J gene lost 1 base, with 14 bases spanning the gap. The length of the CDR3 is 15 residues. CDR1 MDHEN and CDR2 SYDVKM come from the germline V gene. CDR3 in DNA: TGTGCCAGCAGAGGAGCCGGGTCCCGCACAGATACGCAGTATTTT. This sequence encodes CASRGAGSRTDTQYF.

CDR3 nucleotide sequence: TGTGCCAGCAGCCCGACCGGGCTGCCCTACGAGCAGTACTTC. Protein sequence: CASSPTGLPYEQYF. The chain joins TRBV5-6 to TRBJ2-7, with unresolved D. This CDR3 is built from 14 residues. Germline CDR1 is SGHDT and CDR2 is YYEEEE. The V end was cut by 4 bases, the J end by 2 bases, with 13 bases between.

The chain carries TRBV19 and TRBJ2-5; perhaps TRBD2 as D (6 bases). V lost 9 bases and J 6 bases, leaving 32 bases between the germline ends. Germline CDR1 reads LNHDA; CDR2 reads SQIVND (reference sequence). CDR3 length: 18 residues. CDR3 in DNA: TGTGCCAGCCCGCCCCCAAACCGCGGGGCGGGGACCGGGAAGACCCAGTACTTC. This sequence encodes CASPPPNRGAGTGKTQYF.

The J gene is TRBJ2-3, the V gene TRBV12-1; the table gives TRBD1 as D, unverified against the DNA. TRBV12-1 is annotated as a pseudogene. This CDR3 region has 17 residues. This CDR3 is CASSFASRGRSTDTQYF. In DNA form, the CDR3 reads TGTGCCAGCAGCTTTGCTTCCAGGGGGCGGAGCACAGATACGCAGTATTTT.

V usage is TRBV6-1 and J usage is TRBJ1-4, with D hard to call. Trimming took 6 bases from V and 0 from J, leaving 17 bases between them. CDR1 MNHNS and CDR2 SASEGT come from the germline V gene. The CDR3 consists of 17 residues. The CDR3 region has the DNA TGTGCCAGCAGGGAACATAGGTGGTACACAACTAATGAAAAACTGTTTTTT. Its translation: CASREHRWYTTNEKLFF.

In nucleotides, the CDR3 is TGTGCCAGCAGCTTTAGGGGTATCGGGTCCTACAATGAGCAGTTCTTC. Protein: CASSFRGIGSYNEQFF. This chain joins TRBV7-6 and TRBJ2-1; a possible D gene is TRBD1 (5 bases). The germline CDR1 and CDR2 sequences are SGHVS and FNYEAQ. Trimming removed 3 bases at V and 1 base at J, with 13 bases between. This CDR3 spans 16 amino acids.

The chain has TRBV1 and TRBJ1-2. TRBV1 is an annotated pseudogene. This CDR3 spans 15 amino acids. CDR3 nucleotide sequence: TGCACCAGCATCCCCCGGGACCCGGCACCCTATGGCTACACCTTC. It is translated as CTSIPRDPAPYGYTF.

The rearrangement joins TRBV19 to TRBJ2-7; D gene uncertain. The V gene lost 3 bases and the J gene lost 7 bases, with 13 bases spanning the gap. This CDR3 has 13 amino acids. Germline CDR1 is LNHDA and CDR2 is SQIVND (reference sequence). CDR3 amino acids: CASSMGVRREQYF. CDR3 bases: TGTGCCAGTAGTATGGGTGTACGGCGAGAGCAGTACTTC.

V and J are TRBV7-2 and TRBJ2-1; no clear D gene. V was cut by 4 bases and J by 9 bases, with 22 bases left in between. Germline V CDR1 and CDR2: SGHTA, FQGNSA. This CDR3 is built from 16 residues. CDR3 coding DNA: TGTGCCAGCAGCTCCACTACCCAGAGATCTAGATCTGAGCAGTTCTTC. Translation gives CASSSTTQRSRSEQFF.

The V call is TRBV5-1, the J call TRBJ2-3, with 7 bases lining up with TRBD2. J gave up 0 bases and V 1 base, and 11 bases lay outside the gene matches. CDR1 is SGHRS, CDR2 YFSETQ, per germline. This CDR3 contains 18 residues. The CDR3: CASSLTGSSGRSTDTQYF. CDR3 DNA: TGCGCCAGCAGCTTGACGGGGTCTAGCGGCCGTAGCACAGATACGCAGTATTTT.

This rearrangement joins TRBV6-1 to TRBJ1-3; D is perhaps TRBD1 (5 bases). Deletions cut 4 bases from V and 4 bases from J, with 14 bases between. There are 15 residues in the CDR3. Germline V CDR1 and CDR2: MNHNS, SASEGT. CDR3 DNA sequence: TGTGCCAGCAGTGCACCGGGACCCGGGGGAAACACCATATATTTT. The encoded protein is CASSAPGPGGNTIYF.

The V gene is TRBV6-1, the J gene TRBJ1-1; no clear D. V was trimmed by 6 bases and J by 0 bases, leaving 5 bases between them. The CDR3 sequence is 12 residues long. Germline V gene data show CDR1 as MNHNS and CDR2 as SASEGT. CDR3 DNA: TGTGCCAGCAGGGCACTGAACACTGAAGCTTTCTTT. Amino acids: CASRALNTEAFF.

This rearrangement joins TRBV19 to TRBJ2-1; D is ambiguous. Per the germline V gene, CDR1 is LNHDA and CDR2 is SQIVND (reference sequence). The CDR3 spans 13 residues. Trimming left V 5 bases short and J 9 bases short, with 14 bases between. The CDR3 is CASSPIAFGEQFF. CDR3 bases: TGTGCCAGTAGTCCCATTGCCTTCGGTGAGCAGTTCTTC.

The CDR3 DNA follows: TGTGCCAGCTCAAGAAGACAGGGCGCGGGGACCGGGGAGCTGTTTTTT. Encoded protein: CASSRRQGAGTGELFF. The gene calls are TRBV18 and TRBJ2-2; D is perhaps TRBD1 (7 bases). This CDR3 is 16 amino acids long. V lost 5 bases and J lost 5, with 18 bases in between. The germline V gene has CDR1 KGHSH and CDR2 LQKENI.

The rearrangement uses TRBV4-2 and TRBJ1-2, with 7 positions matching TRBD1. The trim removed 3 bases at V and 6 bases at J, leaving 13 bases unmatched. CDR1 is LGHNA, CDR2 YNFKEQ, per germline. CDR3 length: 16 amino acids. The CDR3 DNA sequence: TGTGCCAGCAGCCAGGTGGGGTCCGGACAGGCGGATGGCTACACCTTC. It codes for CASSQVGSGQADGYTF.

The chain couples TRBV28 to TRBJ1-5, with no clear D. Germline V lookup: CDR1 MDHEN, CDR2 SYDVKM. V was trimmed by 7 bases and J by 6 bases, leaving 19 bases between them. CDR3 length: 15 amino acids. The CDR3 here is CASTWGMNLGQPQHF. The CDR3 DNA sequence: TGTGCCAGCACCTGGGGAATGAATTTAGGTCAGCCCCAGCATTTT.

V and J are TRBV7-2 and TRBJ2-7, with unresolved D. Trimming stripped 1 base from V and 0 bases from J, with 13 bases between. Germline-derived CDR1 and CDR2 are SGHTA and FQGNSA. This CDR3 region has 16 residues. CDR3 loop: CASSLEIAVSSYEQYF. As DNA, the CDR3 is TGTGCCAGCAGCTTAGAAATAGCAGTGAGCTCCTACGAGCAGTACTTC.